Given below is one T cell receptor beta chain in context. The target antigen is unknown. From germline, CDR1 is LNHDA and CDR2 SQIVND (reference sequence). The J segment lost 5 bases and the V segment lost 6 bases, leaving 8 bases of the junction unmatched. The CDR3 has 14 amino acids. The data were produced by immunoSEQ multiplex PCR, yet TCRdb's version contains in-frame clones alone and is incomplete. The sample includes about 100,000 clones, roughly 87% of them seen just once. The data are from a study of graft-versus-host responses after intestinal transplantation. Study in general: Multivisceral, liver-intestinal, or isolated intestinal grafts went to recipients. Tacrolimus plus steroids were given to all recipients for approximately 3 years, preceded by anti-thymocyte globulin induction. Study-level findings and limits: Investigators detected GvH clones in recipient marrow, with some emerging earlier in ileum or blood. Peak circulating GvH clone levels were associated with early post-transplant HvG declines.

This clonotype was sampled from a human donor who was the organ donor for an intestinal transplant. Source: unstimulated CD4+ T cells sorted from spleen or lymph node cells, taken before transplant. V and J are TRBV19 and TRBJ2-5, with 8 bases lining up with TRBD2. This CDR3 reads CASSGRGARETQYF. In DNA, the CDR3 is TGTGCCAGTAGCGGGCGGGGGGCCCGGGAGACCCAGTACTTC.